These 17 T cell receptor beta chains were sequenced from one sample in a study of blood T cell repertoires in COVID-19. Libraries were prepared by immunoSEQ multiplex PCR; TCRdb keeps only in-frame clonotypes and omits some of them. The sample records under 60,000 clones, approximately 90% being singletons. Sequencing was carried out using peripheral blood. The receptors come from a woman aged 60-75 years with COVID-19, enrolled during active disease.

The chain has TRBV29-1 and TRBJ2-1; TRBD2 agrees at 12 bases. Germline CDR1 is SQVTM and CDR2 is ANQGSEA. V shed 6 bases and J 2 bases; nucleotides not matched to a gene: 5. The CDR3 totals 15 residues. CDR3 coding DNA: TGCAGCGTCCCCAGGACTAGCGGGACCTACAATGAGCAGTTCTTC. Its translation: CSVPRTSGTYNEQFF.

The CDR3 region has the DNA TGCAGCGTCCCTATTGGCACAGATACGCAGTATTTT. It translates to CSVPIGTDTQYF. The genes are TRBV29-1 and TRBJ2-3; D gene uncertain. The length of the CDR3 is 12 residues. In germline, CDR1 is SQVTM, CDR2 ANQGSEA. The V end lost 6 bases, the J end lost 1 base, and 8 bases lay between the germline ends.

The V gene is TRBV5-5, the J gene TRBJ1-5; no firm D call. V lost 1 base, J lost 2 bases, and 16 bases lay in between. The germline gives CDR1 SGHKS, CDR2 YYEKEE (reference sequence). CDR3 length: 17 residues. The CDR3 here is CASSLSLGRVGNQPQHF. CDR3 DNA sequence: TGTGCCAGCAGCTTGTCCCTCGGGAGAGTCGGCAATCAGCCCCAGCATTTT.

The V gene is TRBV7-2, the J gene TRBJ2-7, with 14 positions matching TRBD2. Germline trimming cut 4 bases from V and 4 bases from J; bases unmatched to any gene: 3. There are 15 residues in the CDR3. Germline V gene lookup returns CDR1 SGHTA and CDR2 FQGNSA. The CDR3 protein is CASSSTSGRGYEQYF. The CDR3 DNA is TGTGCCAGCAGCTCGACTAGCGGGAGGGGGTACGAGCAGTACTTC.

This clone was seen once. J is TRBJ1-2 and V is TRBV6-5, with 7 bases lining up with TRBD1. V was clipped by 6 bases and J by 2 bases; unmatched bases: 3. CDR3 length equals 13 residues. Germline V gene data show CDR1 as MNHEY and CDR2 as SVGAGI. Here the CDR3 reads CASRSGQNYGYTF. The CDR3 bases are TGTGCCAGCAGGTCGGGACAGAACTATGGCTACACCTTC.

This clone is deemed medium-sized (0.01 to 0.1%). The V and J genes are TRBV27 and TRBJ2-3; D gene ambiguous. Deletions cut 0 bases from V and 2 bases from J, with 9 bases between. Per germline, CDR1 MNHEY and CDR2 SMNVEV (reference sequence). The CDR3 loop spans 15 amino acids. CDR3 DNA sequence: TGTGCCAGCAGTTTATCTTTAGAAGACACAGATACGCAGTATTTT. Amino acid sequence: CASSLSLEDTDTQYF.

V is TRBV30 and J is TRBJ1-3; 7 bases are shared with TRBD1. The CDR3 consists of 14 residues. CDR1 is GTSNPN, CDR2 SVGIG, per germline (reference sequence). Trimming took 1 base from V and 4 from J; bases not matched to a gene: 4. CDR3 protein: CAWSGGTVGNTIYF. The CDR3 region has the DNA TGTGCCTGGAGTGGAGGGACAGTAGGAAACACCATATATTTT.

DNA for the CDR3: TGCAGCGTTGCCAGCGGGACTACAGATACGCAGTATTTT. Translated, it gives CSVASGTTDTQYF. The genes are TRBV29-1 and TRBJ2-3, with 7 bases fitting TRBD2. The CDR3 is made up of 13 amino acids. The trim removed 4 bases at V and 3 bases at J, leaving 4 bases unmatched. Per germline, CDR1 SQVTM and CDR2 ANQGSEA.

The chain uses TRBV5-1 and TRBJ2-3; 12 nucleotides align to TRBD2. The germline V gene encodes CDR1 SGHRS and CDR2 YFSETQ. The CDR3 extends over 17 amino acids. The trim removed 3 bases at V and 0 bases at J, leaving 5 bases unmatched. CDR3 in DNA: TGCGCCAGCAGCTCGGGACTAGCGGGCATTAGCACAGATACGCAGTATTTT. Translated: CASSSGLAGISTDTQYF.

This chain joins TRBV27 and TRBJ2-2, with D maybe TRBD2 (5 bases). CDR1 and CDR2 (germline): MNHEY, SMNVEV (reference sequence). Between the trimmed V and J ends, which lost 3 bases and 13 bases, there was a span of 12 bases. The CDR3 contains 12 residues. The CDR3, as DNA: TGTGCCAGCAGTTTTCGGGGAACTGGGCTGTTTTTT. Amino acid sequence: CASSFRGTGLFF.

This chain joins TRBV11-2 and TRBJ1-1; D is possibly TRBD1 (5 bases). CDR1 SGHAT and CDR2 FQNNGV come from the germline V gene. There are 12 residues in the CDR3. The germline V and J ends were trimmed by 2 bases and 6 bases, with 7 bases remaining between them. The CDR3 bases are TGTGCCAGCAGCTTATGGGGGGCTGAAGCTTTCTTT. Its protein is CASSLWGAEAFF.

This clone was observed once. The chain couples TRBV11-3 to TRBJ2-7; 11 nucleotides align to TRBD2. Germline CDR1 SGHNT, CDR2 YENEEA. After removal of 1 base from V and 3 bases from J, the junction contained 2 bases not matched to a gene. CDR3 length: 15 residues. For the CDR3, the DNA is TGTGCCAGCAGCTTAGGAGGGACTAGCGGCTACGAGCAGTACTTC. Protein product: CASSLGGTSGYEQYF.

The table lists this clone with a count of one. The chain carries TRBV6-5 and TRBJ1-6, with 9 bases matching TRBD1. The CDR3 consists of 16 residues. Germline values: CDR1 MNHEY, CDR2 SVGAGI. V trimming: 2 bases; J trimming: 7 bases; junction bases outside the gene matches: 6. The CDR3 DNA sequence: TGTGCCAGCAGTTACCCCGGGACAGGGTACAATTCACCCCTCCACTTT. Amino acids: CASSYPGTGYNSPLHF.

The rearrangement links TRBV2 to TRBJ2-7; 9 bases are a match to TRBD1. The CDR3 runs to 13 residues. In germline, CDR1 is SNHLY, CDR2 FYNNEI. Unmatched junction bases numbered 6, after V lost 7 bases and J lost 5 bases. CDR3 residues: CASNRDRAHEQYF. The CDR3, as DNA: TGTGCCAGCAACCGGGACAGGGCCCACGAGCAGTACTTC.

This chain connects TRBV28 to TRBJ2-7; TRBD2 agrees at 11 bases. The CDR3 sequence is 24 residues long. Germline values: CDR1 MDHEN, CDR2 SYDVKM. Trimming removed 3 bases from V and 0 bases from J; junction bases left unmatched: 28. The CDR3 loop is CASSFYGLTSGSLSFCSNSYEQYF. CDR3 DNA sequence: TGTGCCAGCAGTTTCTATGGCTTAACTAGCGGGAGTCTATCCTTTTGTTCTAACTCCTACGAGCAGTACTTC.

CDR3 in DNA: TGTGCCAGCAGAAACCAGGGGAGCATGAACACTGAAGCTTTCTTT. Its translation is CASRNQGSMNTEAFF. The chain recombines TRBV28 with TRBJ1-1, with D perhaps matching TRBD1 (6 bases). V lost 6 bases and J 0 bases, leaving 14 bases between the germline ends. The CDR3 runs to 15 residues. In germline, CDR1 is MDHEN, CDR2 SYDVKM.

J is TRBJ1-2 and V is TRBV19; 7 positions match TRBD1. Germline trimming cut 6 bases from V and 4 bases from J; bases unmatched to any gene: 8. The germline gives CDR1 LNHDA, CDR2 SQIVND (reference sequence). The CDR3 extends over 14 amino acids. CDR3 DNA: TGTGCCAGTAGCGGCAGAGGGGGCATCTATGGCTACACCTTC. Its translation is CASSGRGGIYGYTF.